Listed below are T cell receptor beta chains from one sample, sequenced in a study of blood T cell repertoires in COVID-19. Sequencing was performed with immunoSEQ multiplex PCR; in TCRdb, only in-frame clones are kept and a portion is missing. In the table there are 70,000 or so clones, roughly nine tenths of which are singletons. The sequenced sample consisted of peripheral blood. These receptors were collected from a man aged 45-65 years with acute or convalescent COVID-19. CDR3s include the opening cysteine and the closing phenylalanine or tryptophan. A D gene is named only where the DNA matches it firmly. Not every row has a clone size; where given, it reads once, few, many or a size class.

V gene: TRBV7-9; clone size: NA; J gene: TRBJ2-5; D gene: TRBD1; CDR3 DNA: TGTGCCAGCAGCCCCGGGACAGGGGGCGATGGAGAGACCCAGTACTTC; CDR3 protein: CASSPGTGGDGETQYF
V gene: TRBV2; clone size: NA; J gene: TRBJ2-3; D gene: TRBD2; CDR3 DNA: TGTGCCAGCATGGGACTAGCGGTTAGACCAGATACGCAGTATTTT; CDR3 protein: CASMGLAVRPDTQYF
V gene: TRBV28; clone size: NA; J gene: TRBJ2-1; D gene: NA; CDR3 DNA: TGTGCCAGCAGTAGGGGGGGCAATGAGCAGTTCTTC; CDR3 protein: CASSRGGNEQFF
V gene: TRBV7-9; clone size: NA; J gene: TRBJ1-1; D gene: NA; CDR3 DNA: TGTGCCAGCAGCTTAGGAGGCACCTACACTGAAGCTTTCTTT; CDR3 protein: CASSLGGTYTEAFF
V gene: TRBV5-5; clone size: once; J gene: TRBJ1-6; D gene: NA; CDR3 DNA: TGTGCCAGCAGCCCACGACAGCCGAGCTCCTATAATTCACCCCTCCACTTT; CDR3 protein: CASSPRQPSSYNSPLHF
V gene: TRBV9; clone size: NA; J gene: TRBJ2-1; D gene: TRBD2; CDR3 DNA: TGTGCCAGCAGCGGACTAGCGGGAGGGTGGGCCTACAATGAGCAGTTCTTC; CDR3 protein: CASSGLAGGWAYNEQFF
V gene: TRBV30; clone size: NA; J gene: TRBJ2-7; D gene: NA; CDR3 DNA: TGTGCCTGGAGTGTGGGGGTGCGGGGAGGAGGCGAGCAGTACTTC; CDR3 protein: CAWSVGVRGGGEQYF
V gene: TRBV25-1; clone size: NA; J gene: TRBJ2-7; D gene: NA; CDR3 DNA: TGTGCCAGCACCCCGGACAATAAAAAGTCCGAGCAGTACTTC; CDR3 protein: CASTPDNKKSEQYF
V gene: TRBV11-2; clone size: NA; J gene: TRBJ2-5; D gene: TRBD1; CDR3 DNA: TGTGCCAGCAGCAAAGGGACAGCCCAAGAGACCCAGTACTTC; CDR3 protein: CASSKGTAQETQYF
V gene: TRBV12-3/TRBV12-4; clone size: NA; J gene: TRBJ1-5; D gene: NA; CDR3 DNA: TGTGCCAGCAGGGACAGTGGCAATCAGCCCCAGCATTTT; CDR3 protein: CASRDSGNQPQHF
V gene: TRBV21-1; clone size: NA; J gene: TRBJ2-5; D gene: NA; CDR3 DNA: TGTGCCAGCAGCAAAGCGTGCAGGGGGAACCAAGAGACCCAGTACTTC; CDR3 protein: CASSKACRGNQETQYF
V gene: TRBV7-6; clone size: NA; J gene: TRBJ2-2; D gene: NA; CDR3 DNA: TGTGCCAGCAGCTCGACTAGAGCGGACACCGGGGAGCTGTTTTTT; CDR3 protein: CASSSTRADTGELFF
V gene: TRBV7-3; clone size: NA; J gene: TRBJ2-1; D gene: TRBD1; CDR3 DNA: TGTGCCAGCAGCTTAGAGGGACAGGGTTGGAATGAGCAGTTCTTC; CDR3 protein: CASSLEGQGWNEQFF
V gene: TRBV27; clone size: few; J gene: TRBJ1-1; D gene: NA; CDR3 DNA: TGTGCCAGCAGTTTAACCGGGGGGTTTAACACTGAAGCTTTCTTT; CDR3 protein: CASSLTGGFNTEAFF
V gene: TRBV5-6; clone size: NA; J gene: TRBJ2-5; D gene: NA; CDR3 DNA: TGTGCCAGCAGCTTGTTCGGACTACTCTTTGAGACCCAGTACTTC; CDR3 protein: CASSLFGLLFETQYF
V gene: TRBV7-2; clone size: NA; J gene: TRBJ1-1; D gene: NA; CDR3 DNA: TGTGCCAGCAGCCCTGACAGTAACACTGAAGCTTTCTTT; CDR3 protein: CASSPDSNTEAFF
V gene: TRBV5-4; clone size: few; J gene: TRBJ2-5; D gene: TRBD2; CDR3 DNA: TGTGCCAGCAGCTTTTTCGGGCTAGCGGGAGTTTCAGAGACCCAGTACTTC; CDR3 protein: CASSFFGLAGVSETQYF
V gene: TRBV5-1; clone size: NA; J gene: TRBJ1-1; D gene: NA; CDR3 DNA: TGCGCCAGCAGCTTTATGGGCTATGAAGCTTTCTTT; CDR3 protein: CASSFMGYEAFF
V gene: TRBV3-1/TRBV3-2; clone size: NA; J gene: TRBJ1-2; D gene: NA; CDR3 DNA: TGTGCCAGCAGCCAAAGGACAAGCTATGGCTACACCTTC; CDR3 protein: CASSQRTSYGYTF
V gene: TRBV11-3; clone size: NA; J gene: TRBJ2-2; D gene: TRBD2; CDR3 DNA: TGTGCCAGCAGCCCTGGGGGCGGGAGGGCGTACACCGGGGAGCTGTTTTTT; CDR3 protein: CASSPGGGRAYTGELFF
V gene: TRBV28; clone size: NA; J gene: TRBJ2-7; D gene: TRBD1; CDR3 DNA: TGTGCCAGCCGGGACAGGGGGCGCGCCTACGAGCAGTACTTC; CDR3 protein: CASRDRGRAYEQYF
V gene: TRBV30; clone size: once; J gene: TRBJ2-1; D gene: TRBD1; CDR3 DNA: TGTGCCTGGAGGGGACAGGGAGCCTACAATGAGCAGTTCTTC; CDR3 protein: CAWRGQGAYNEQFF
V gene: TRBV9; clone size: NA; J gene: TRBJ2-1; D gene: TRBD2; CDR3 DNA: TGTGCCAGCAGCGTAGAGGCGGGGGGGTACAATGAGCAGTTCTTC; CDR3 protein: CASSVEAGGYNEQFF
V gene: TRBV6-6; clone size: NA; J gene: TRBJ1-5; D gene: NA; CDR3 DNA: TGTGCCAGCAGGGGGGGGCAAGGCAATCAGCCCCAGCATTTT; CDR3 protein: CASRGGQGNQPQHF
V gene: TRBV2; clone size: NA; J gene: TRBJ2-1; D gene: NA; CDR3 DNA: TGTGCCAGCAGTGCGCAGGGCGATGAGCAGTTCTTC; CDR3 protein: CASSAQGDEQFF
V gene: TRBV5-4; clone size: NA; J gene: TRBJ1-3; D gene: NA; CDR3 DNA: TGTGCCAGCAGCCTTACGGTTGGAAACACCATATATTTT; CDR3 protein: CASSLTVGNTIYF
V gene: TRBV7-2; clone size: NA; J gene: TRBJ1-2; D gene: TRBD1; CDR3 DNA: TGTGCCAGCAGTCCGATGACAGGGACTGGGGGCTACACCTTC; CDR3 protein: CASSPMTGTGGYTF
V gene: TRBV30; clone size: NA; J gene: TRBJ1-1; D gene: NA; CDR3 DNA: TGTGCCTGGAGTGTCGGACAGACTACTGAAGCTTTCTTT; CDR3 protein: CAWSVGQTTEAFF
V gene: TRBV5-4; clone size: NA; J gene: TRBJ2-1; D gene: TRBD2; CDR3 DNA: TGTGCCAGCAGCTTGGGACTAGCGGGTTTCAATGAGCAGTTCTTC; CDR3 protein: CASSLGLAGFNEQFF
V gene: TRBV3-1/TRBV3-2; clone size: NA; J gene: TRBJ1-6; D gene: TRBD1; CDR3 DNA: TGTGCCAGCAGCCAAGGCCCCGGGACAGGGTTGAATTCACCCCTCCACTTT; CDR3 protein: CASSQGPGTGLNSPLHF
V gene: TRBV5-1; clone size: NA; J gene: TRBJ2-5; D gene: TRBD1; CDR3 DNA: TGCGCCAGCAGCTGGGACAGTAAGAATGGAGCGGCCCAGTACTTC; CDR3 protein: CASSWDSKNGAAQYF
V gene: TRBV24-1; clone size: NA; J gene: TRBJ2-5; D gene: TRBD2; CDR3 DNA: TGTGCCACCAGTGATAAAGAGGGCCTAGCGGTACAAGAGACCCAGTACTTC; CDR3 protein: CATSDKEGLAVQETQYF
V gene: TRBV25-1; clone size: NA; J gene: TRBJ2-3; D gene: TRBD1; CDR3 DNA: TGTGCCTCCACCAGACAGGGGGCAGATACGCAGTATTTT; CDR3 protein: CASTRQGADTQYF
V gene: TRBV5-1; clone size: NA; J gene: TRBJ2-5; D gene: NA; CDR3 DNA: TGCGCCAGCAGCCTGGCCGGGACAAACCATGCGGAGACCCAGTACTTC; CDR3 protein: CASSLAGTNHAETQYF
V gene: TRBV11-2; clone size: NA; J gene: TRBJ2-2; D gene: TRBD2; CDR3 DNA: TGTGCCAGCAGCCCCCCCGGACTAGCGGGAGTAGGCACCGGGGAGCTGTTTTTT; CDR3 protein: CASSPPGLAGVGTGELFF
V gene: TRBV7-2; clone size: once; J gene: TRBJ2-7; D gene: NA; CDR3 DNA: TGTGCCAGCAGCAAGGGACACTTGGGGAACTACGAGCAGTACTTC; CDR3 protein: CASSKGHLGNYEQYF
V gene: TRBV7-3; clone size: NA; J gene: TRBJ1-6; D gene: NA; CDR3 DNA: TGTGCCAGCAGCCGCTGGGCGCCCGGCTCCCGGCGCTATTCACCCCTCCACTTT; CDR3 protein: CASSRWAPGSRRYSPLHF
V gene: TRBV15; clone size: once; J gene: TRBJ2-1; D gene: TRBD1; CDR3 DNA: TGTGCCACCAGCCGCGACAGGGGAAATTACAATGAGCAGTTCTTC; CDR3 protein: CATSRDRGNYNEQFF
V gene: TRBV30; clone size: NA; J gene: TRBJ1-5; D gene: TRBD1; CDR3 DNA: TGTGCCTGGAGTTCGACCGGGACAGCTTATAGCAATCAGCCCCAGCATTTT; CDR3 protein: CAWSSTGTAYSNQPQHF
V gene: TRBV9; clone size: NA; J gene: TRBJ2-7; D gene: NA; CDR3 DNA: TGTGCCAGCAGCGTCTACGCAGGGGCTAACGAGCAGTACTTC; CDR3 protein: CASSVYAGANEQYF
V gene: TRBV5-8; clone size: NA; J gene: TRBJ2-1; D gene: TRBD1; CDR3 DNA: TGTGCCAGCAGCATCGGGACAGCTTACAATGAGCAGTTCTTC; CDR3 protein: CASSIGTAYNEQFF
V gene: TRBV18; clone size: NA; J gene: TRBJ2-1; D gene: TRBD2; CDR3 DNA: TGTGCCAGCTCACGCGATAGCGGGAGCTGGGACAATGAGCAGTTCTTC; CDR3 protein: CASSRDSGSWDNEQFF
V gene: TRBV18; clone size: NA; J gene: TRBJ2-1; D gene: TRBD2; CDR3 DNA: TGTGCCAGCTCACCAGACGATCAAGCGGGAGAATACAATGAGCAGTTCTTC; CDR3 protein: CASSPDDQAGEYNEQFF
V gene: TRBV11-2; clone size: NA; J gene: TRBJ2-3; D gene: TRBD2; CDR3 DNA: TGTGCCAGCAGCGTTGGGACTAGCGCCACAGATACGCAGTATTTT; CDR3 protein: CASSVGTSATDTQYF
V gene: TRBV19; clone size: NA; J gene: TRBJ2-3; D gene: TRBD1; CDR3 DNA: TGTGCCAGTAGCCCACAGGGGGCGCCAAGGGATACGCAGTATTTT; CDR3 protein: CASSPQGAPRDTQYF
V gene: TRBV6-5; clone size: NA; J gene: TRBJ1-1; D gene: NA; CDR3 DNA: TGTGCCAGCAGTTACTTCGGGCGAGGGTTTACTGAAGCTTTCTTT; CDR3 protein: CASSYFGRGFTEAFF
V gene: TRBV19; clone size: few; J gene: TRBJ2-7; D gene: TRBD1; CDR3 DNA: TGTGCCAGTAGTATGGTGGACAGGGGACCCTCCTACGAGCAGTACTTC; CDR3 protein: CASSMVDRGPSYEQYF
V gene: TRBV15; clone size: NA; J gene: TRBJ1-2; D gene: NA; CDR3 DNA: TGTGCCACCAGCAGAGGTGACAGTTCTAGTGGCTATGGCTACACCTTC; CDR3 protein: CATSRGDSSSGYGYTF
V gene: TRBV6-2/TRBV6-3; clone size: NA; J gene: TRBJ2-3; D gene: NA; CDR3 DNA: TGTGCCAGCAGCCTCGACACGGTAGGCCCAGATACGCAGTATTTT; CDR3 protein: CASSLDTVGPDTQYF
V gene: TRBV30; clone size: NA; J gene: TRBJ2-7; D gene: TRBD1; CDR3 DNA: TGTGCCTGGAGTTTCACAGGGGGCCGGGCCTACGAGCAGTACTTC; CDR3 protein: CAWSFTGGRAYEQYF
V gene: TRBV7-2; clone size: once; J gene: TRBJ2-5; D gene: TRBD2; CDR3 DNA: TGTGCCAGCCGCGGGGGTATCGTGCTAGAAGAGACCCAGTACTTC; CDR3 protein: CASRGGIVLEETQYF
V gene: TRBV30; clone size: NA; J gene: TRBJ1-6; D gene: NA; CDR3 DNA: TGTGCCTGGAGTGTGCAGGGTGCTTCACCCCTCCACTTT; CDR3 protein: CAWSVQGASPLHF
V gene: TRBV28; clone size: NA; J gene: TRBJ2-2; D gene: TRBD1; CDR3 DNA: TGTGCCAGCAGTTCCCTGACAGGGGCCGGGGAGCTGTTTTTT; CDR3 protein: CASSSLTGAGELFF
V gene: TRBV3-1/TRBV3-2; clone size: NA; J gene: TRBJ2-7; D gene: NA; CDR3 DNA: TGTGCCAGCAGCCCTGGGGCAACCCCTACCTACGAGCAGTACTTC; CDR3 protein: CASSPGATPTYEQYF
V gene: TRBV4-1; clone size: NA; J gene: TRBJ2-7; D gene: NA; CDR3 DNA: TGCGCCAGCAGCCAGGCCTGGTCGGGAATCCTCATCGAGCAGTACTTC; CDR3 protein: CASSQAWSGILIEQYF